This entry lists 13 T cell receptor beta chains sequenced from one sample in a study of shared clonotypes between healthy human individuals. Naive CD8 isolation took CD45RO-negative cells positively selected for CCR7 and excluded terminally differentiated effector memory CD45RA+ cells. Data came from immunoSEQ multiplex PCR; TCRdb stores just in-frame clones and leaves some out. The sample lists 1.5 million to 2.5 million clones; about 95% were seen once. What was sequenced was naive CD8+ T cells sorted from blood. All receptors derive from a man between 18 and 29 years old in good health.

The rearrangement links TRBV11-2 to TRBJ1-1; tentatively, D is TRBD1 (6 bases). This CDR3 is 13 amino acids long. Trimming removed 6 bases from V and 2 bases from J, with 10 bases in between. The germline CDR1 and CDR2 sequences are SGHAT and FQNNGV. The CDR3 reads CASREDSNTEAFF. The CDR3 DNA sequence: TGTGCCAGCAGAGAGGACAGCAACACTGAAGCTTTCTTT.

The chain uses TRBV13 and TRBJ1-1; 7 bases agree with TRBD1. V shed 5 bases and J 1 base; nucleotides not matched to a gene: 7. The CDR3 length is 15 residues. CDR1 PRHDT and CDR2 FYEKMQ come from the germline V gene (reference sequence). The CDR3 is CASSITRQGNTEAFF. The CDR3 nucleotides are TGTGCCAGCAGCATTACTCGACAGGGGAACACTGAAGCTTTCTTT. The whole variable domain, filled in from reference TRBV13 and TRBJ1-1, reads AAGVIQSPRHLIKEKRETATLKCYPIPRHDTVYWYQQGPGQDPQFLISFYEKMQSDKGSIPDRFSAQQFSDYHSELNMSSLELGDSALYFCASSITRQGNTEAFFGQGTRLTVV.

This chain joins TRBV11-2 and TRBJ2-5; the D is unclear. Trimming shortened V by 5 bases and J by 2 bases, and 6 bases separated the two germline ends. The CDR3 extends over 12 amino acids. Germline-derived CDR1 and CDR2 are SGHAT and FQNNGV. The CDR3 loop is CASSLKQETQYF. CDR3 in DNA: TGTGCCAGCAGCCTTAAACAAGAGACCCAGTACTTC. Filled out from reference TRBV11-2 and TRBJ2-5, the complete variable domain reads EAGVAQSPRYKIIEKRQSVAFWCNPISGHATLYWYQQILGQGPKLLIQFQNNGVVDDSQLPKDRFSAERLKGVDSTLKIQPAKLEDSAVYLCASSLKQETQYFGPGTRLLVL.

The V gene is TRBV6-5, the J gene TRBJ2-7, with D maybe TRBD2 (6 bases). The V gene lost 2 bases and the J gene lost 4 bases, with 15 bases spanning the gap. This CDR3 spans 15 amino acids. The V gene's germline CDR1 is MNHEY and CDR2 SVGAGI. The CDR3 sequence is CASSYGPGGIYEQYF. In DNA, the CDR3 is TGTGCCAGCAGTTACGGGCCTGGGGGGATTTACGAGCAGTACTTC.

The V call is TRBV11-3, the J call TRBJ2-1; D might be TRBD1 (6 bases). The CDR3 runs 16 residues. Germline CDR1 and CDR2: SGHNT and YENEEA. The ends were cut back, 0 bases at V and 4 bases at J, with 13 bases in the middle. CDR3 bases: TGTGCCAGCAGCTTAGATCGAACAGGGAATTACAATGAGCAGTTCTTC. Its translation is CASSLDRTGNYNEQFF.

This clone was seen only a few times. The rearrangement uses TRBV7-3 and TRBJ2-2; D gene unclear. Germline V CDR1 and CDR2: SGHTA, FQGTGA. Trimming stripped 1 base from V and 1 base from J, with 4 bases between. The CDR3 loop spans 14 amino acids. CDR3 DNA sequence: TGTGCCAGCAGCTTAAAGGAGAACACCGGGGAGCTGTTTTTT. Translating gives CASSLKENTGELFF.

The chain has TRBV10-2 and TRBJ2-1, with TRBD2 identical over 9 bases. The germline V gene encodes CDR1 WSHSY and CDR2 SAAADI. Losses at the gene ends were 4 bases for V and 2 bases for J; bases not matched to a gene: 0. CDR3 length: 14 amino acids. The CDR3 sequence: CASSVAGAYNEQFF. Written as DNA, the CDR3 is TGCGCCAGCAGTGTAGCGGGAGCCTACAATGAGCAGTTCTTC.

The chain employs TRBV15 and TRBJ2-1; 13 nucleotides line up with TRBD2. CDR1 and CDR2 (germline): LNHNV, YYDKDF (reference sequence). The CDR3 contains 16 residues. V lost 3 bases to trimming and J lost 8 bases; unmatched junction nucleotides: 7. DNA of the CDR3: TGTGCCACCAGCAGCGGACTAGCGGGAGATCTGGATGAGCAGTTCTTC. This codes for CATSSGLAGDLDEQFF.

The V gene is TRBV4-3, the J gene TRBJ2-7; D not certain. The CDR3 is made up of 13 amino acids. The V end was cut by 0 bases, the J end by 2 bases, with 5 bases between. CDR1 LGHNA and CDR2 YSLEER come from the germline V gene. CDR3 sequence: CASSQDHPYEQYF. Here the CDR3 DNA reads TGCGCCAGCAGCCAAGATCATCCCTACGAGCAGTACTTC.

The chain combines TRBV12-5 with TRBJ2-5, with 7 bases identical to TRBD2. V trimming: 6 bases; J trimming: 2 bases; junction bases outside the gene matches: 15. The CDR3 contains 17 residues. Per germline, CDR1 LGHNT and CDR2 FRNRAP. The CDR3 region is CASGASVGPSGQETQYF. The CDR3 DNA is TGTGCTAGTGGAGCCTCAGTCGGGCCTAGCGGACAAGAGACCCAGTACTTC.

About this clone itself: This sample includes further DNA sequences coding for the same CDR3. The rearrangement joins TRBV19 to TRBJ2-3, with TRBD2 as a possible D gene (7 bases). CDR1 and CDR2 (germline): LNHDA, SQIVND (reference sequence). The CDR3 sequence is 15 residues long. V shed 3 bases and J shed 1 base, with 11 bases lying between them. CDR3 residues: CASSIGGGGTDTQYF. The CDR3 DNA reads as TGTGCCAGTAGTATCGGAGGGGGGGGCACAGATACGCAGTATTTT.

With respect to this clone: Within the sample, other DNA sequences also encode this same CDR3. The chain recombines TRBV9 with TRBJ1-1, with a possible D match to TRBD1 (5 bases). The V gene's germline CDR1 is SGDLS and CDR2 YYNGEE. The germline V and J ends were trimmed by 4 bases and 5 bases, with 9 bases remaining between them. The CDR3 extends over 12 amino acids. CDR3 coding DNA: TGTGCCAGCAGCACTGGGGGGACTGAAGCTTTCTTT. Amino acids: CASSTGGTEAFF. The full variable domain, completed using reference TRBV9 and TRBJ1-1, is DSGVTQTPKHLITATGQRVTLRCSPRSGDLSVYWYQQSLDQGLQFLIQYYNGEERAKGNILERFSAQQFPDLHSELNLSSLELGDSALYFCASSTGGTEAFFGQGTRLTVV.

The V and J genes are TRBV7-9 and TRBJ2-3; 7 bases fit TRBD2. Germline values: CDR1 SEHNR, CDR2 FQNEAQ (reference sequence). V gave up 7 bases and J gave up 1 base; unmatched junction bases: 14. This CDR3 contains 17 residues. The CDR3 is CASTSPLAAGGTDTQYF. CDR3 nucleotides: TGTGCCAGCACCTCACCACTGGCTGCGGGGGGCACAGATACGCAGTATTTT.